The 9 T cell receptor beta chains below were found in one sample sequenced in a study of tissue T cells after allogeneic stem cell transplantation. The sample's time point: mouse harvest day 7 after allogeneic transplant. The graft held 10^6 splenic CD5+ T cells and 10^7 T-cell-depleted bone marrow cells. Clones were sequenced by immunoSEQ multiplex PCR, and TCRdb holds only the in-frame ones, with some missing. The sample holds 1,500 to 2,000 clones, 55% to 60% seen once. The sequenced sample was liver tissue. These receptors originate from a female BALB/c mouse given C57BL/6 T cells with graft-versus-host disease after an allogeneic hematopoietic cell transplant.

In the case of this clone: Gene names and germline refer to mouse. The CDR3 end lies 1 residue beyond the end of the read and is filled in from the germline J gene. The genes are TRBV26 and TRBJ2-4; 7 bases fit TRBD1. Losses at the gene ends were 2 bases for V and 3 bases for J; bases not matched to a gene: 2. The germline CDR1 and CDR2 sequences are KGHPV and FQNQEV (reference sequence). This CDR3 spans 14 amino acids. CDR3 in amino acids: CASSLPRGQNTLYF. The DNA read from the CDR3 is TGTGCCAGCAGTCTGCCCAGGGGGCAAAACACCTTGTAC.

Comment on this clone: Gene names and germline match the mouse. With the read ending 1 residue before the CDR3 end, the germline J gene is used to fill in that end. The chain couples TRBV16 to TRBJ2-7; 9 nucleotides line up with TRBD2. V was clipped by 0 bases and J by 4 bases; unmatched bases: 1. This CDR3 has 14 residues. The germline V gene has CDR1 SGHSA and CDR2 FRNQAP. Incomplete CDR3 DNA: TGTGCAAGCAGCTTAGAGACTGGGGGTTATGAACAGTAC. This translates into CASSLETGGYEQY. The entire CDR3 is CASSLETGGYEQYF.

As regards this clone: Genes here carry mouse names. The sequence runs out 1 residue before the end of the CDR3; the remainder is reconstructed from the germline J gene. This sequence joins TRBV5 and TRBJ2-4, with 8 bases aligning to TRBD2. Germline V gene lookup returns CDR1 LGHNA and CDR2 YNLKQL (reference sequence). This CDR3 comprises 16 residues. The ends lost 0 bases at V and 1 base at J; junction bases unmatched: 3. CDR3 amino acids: CASSQDWGAGQNTLYF. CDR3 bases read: TGTGCCAGCAGCCAAGACTGGGGGGCTGGTCAAAACACCTTGTAC.

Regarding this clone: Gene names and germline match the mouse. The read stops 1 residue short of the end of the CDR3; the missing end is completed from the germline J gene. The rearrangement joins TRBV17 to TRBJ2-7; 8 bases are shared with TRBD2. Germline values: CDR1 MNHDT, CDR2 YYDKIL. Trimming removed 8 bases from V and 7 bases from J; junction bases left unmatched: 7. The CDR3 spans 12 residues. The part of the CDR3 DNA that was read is TGTGCTAGCCAGCCGGGGGGGGGCGAACAGTAC. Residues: CASQPGGGEQY. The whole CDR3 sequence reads CASQPGGGEQYF.

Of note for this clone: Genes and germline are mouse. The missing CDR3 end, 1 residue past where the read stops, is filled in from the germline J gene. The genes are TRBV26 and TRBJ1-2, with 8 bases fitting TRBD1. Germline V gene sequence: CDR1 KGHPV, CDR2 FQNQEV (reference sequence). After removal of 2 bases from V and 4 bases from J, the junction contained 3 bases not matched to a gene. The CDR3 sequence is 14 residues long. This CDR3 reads CASSLRTGSSDYTF. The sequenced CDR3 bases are TGTGCCAGCAGTCTGAGGACAGGGAGCTCCGACTACACC.

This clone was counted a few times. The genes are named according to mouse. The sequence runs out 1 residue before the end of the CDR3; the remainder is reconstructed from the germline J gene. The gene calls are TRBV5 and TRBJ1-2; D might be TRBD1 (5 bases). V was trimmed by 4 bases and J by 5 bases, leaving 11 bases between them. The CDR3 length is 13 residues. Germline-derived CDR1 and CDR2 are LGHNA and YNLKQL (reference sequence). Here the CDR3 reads CASSPDRDSDYTF. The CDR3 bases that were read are TGTGCCAGCAGCCCCGACAGAGATTCCGACTACACC.

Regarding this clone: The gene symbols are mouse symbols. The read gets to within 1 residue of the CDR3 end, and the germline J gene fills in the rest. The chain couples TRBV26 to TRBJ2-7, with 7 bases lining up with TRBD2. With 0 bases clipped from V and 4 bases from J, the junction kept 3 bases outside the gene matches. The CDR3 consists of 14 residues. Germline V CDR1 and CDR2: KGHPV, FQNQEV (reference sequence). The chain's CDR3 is CASSLSHWGYEQYF. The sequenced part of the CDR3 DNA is TGTGCCAGCAGTCTGTCGCACTGGGGTTATGAACAGTAC.

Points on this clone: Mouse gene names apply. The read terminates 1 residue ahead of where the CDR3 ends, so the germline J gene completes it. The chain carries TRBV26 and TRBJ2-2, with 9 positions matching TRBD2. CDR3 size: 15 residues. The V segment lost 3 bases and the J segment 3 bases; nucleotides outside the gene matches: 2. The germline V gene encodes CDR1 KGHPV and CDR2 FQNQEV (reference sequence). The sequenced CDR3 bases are TGTGCCAGCAGTCTCCGACTGGGGGACACCGGGCAGCTCTAC. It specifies CASSLRLGDTGQLY. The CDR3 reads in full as CASSLRLGDTGQLYF.

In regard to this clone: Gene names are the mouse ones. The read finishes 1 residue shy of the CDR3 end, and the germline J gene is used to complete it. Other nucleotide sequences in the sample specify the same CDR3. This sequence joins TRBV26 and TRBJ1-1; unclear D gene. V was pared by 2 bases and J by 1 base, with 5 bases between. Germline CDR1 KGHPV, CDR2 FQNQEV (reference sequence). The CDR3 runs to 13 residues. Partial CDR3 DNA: TGTGCCAGCAGTCTGGGGCAAAACACAGAAGTCTTC. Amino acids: CASSLGQNTEVF. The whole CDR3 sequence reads CASSLGQNTEVFF.